These 3 T cell receptor beta chains were sequenced from one sample in a study of technical replicates of blood from several donors. Produced via immunoSEQ multiplex PCR; TCRdb's table is partial and in-frame only. Here the sample spans about 83,000 clones, just over 95% being singletons. The sequenced sample consisted of T cells isolated from PBMCs. The receptors stem from a human donor in good health.

This chain connects TRBV7-8 to TRBJ2-7; D is unclear. Trimming stripped 2 bases from V and 2 bases from J, with 7 bases between. CDR1 is SGHVS and CDR2 is FQNEAQ in the germline V gene. The CDR3 totals 13 residues. The CDR3 protein is CASSLSLAYEQYF. The CDR3 DNA sequence: TGTGCCAGCAGCTTAAGTCTAGCCTACGAGCAGTACTTC. Together with reference TRBV7-8 and TRBJ2-7, the CDR3 gives the full variable domain: GAGVSQSPRYKVAKRGQDVALRCDPISGHVSLFWYQQALGQGPEFLTYFQNEAQLDKSGLPSDRFFAERPEGSVSTLKIQRTQQEDSAVYLCASSLSLAYEQYFGPGTRLTVT.

In its sample, this clone was seen once. The CDR3 spells CASSFRGRGNEKLFF. The CDR3 DNA is TGTGCCAGCAGTTTTAGAGGCCGAGGGAACGAAAAACTGTTTTTT. The chain links TRBV28 to TRBJ1-4; no clear D. The CDR3 contains 15 residues. V lost 3 bases and J lost 8, with 16 bases in between. CDR1 is MDHEN and CDR2 is SYDVKM in the germline V gene.

This clone was seen only once. J is TRBJ1-1 and V is TRBV28; D is possibly TRBD1 (6 bases). CDR1 and CDR2 (germline): MDHEN, SYDVKM. The germline V and J ends were trimmed by 8 bases and 3 bases, with 16 bases remaining between them. The CDR3 is made up of 14 amino acids. CDR3 in amino acids: CASLHRVGYTEAFF. The CDR3 nucleotides are TGTGCCAGCTTGCACAGGGTGGGGTACACTGAAGCTTTCTTT.